This section outlines one TCR beta chain sequence together with its context. Unique molecular identifiers were used to barcode this TCRbeta library. TCRdb re-analysed the PCR reads in MiXCR, keeping a single row per CDR3 protein. The sample contains tens of thousands of distinct CDR3 sequences, approximately 43% of which appear only once. These data belong to a study of T-cell reconstitution after alpha-beta-depleted transplantation in children. Looked up from germline, CDR1 is SGHNT and CDR2 is YYREEE (reference sequence). With 0 bases removed from V and 2 bases from J, the gap between germline ends came to 7 bases. This CDR3 has 14 residues.

The rearrangement uses TRBV5-4 and TRBJ2-3; no firm D call. The receptor comes from a male patient aged 5 to 17 who had a stem cell transplant for acute lymphoblastic leukemia, so the T cells may come from the graft donor. Sequencing was performed on PBMCs, mostly from graft donor cells, taken 360 days after TCRalphabeta/CD19-depleted stem cell transplant. CDR3 DNA: TGTGCCAGCAGCTTGGAGTCAGACACAGATACGCAGTATTTT. Protein sequence: CASSLESDTDTQYF.